This entry lists 15 T cell receptor beta chains sequenced from one sample in a study of radiation and T cells in renal cell carcinoma. As for treatment: treatment-naive control, cytoreductive nephrectomy. Data came from immunoSEQ multiplex PCR; TCRdb stores just in-frame clones and leaves some out. The sample lists approximately 12,000 clones; about 65% were seen once. Specimen: tumor tissue, collected from a patient whose treatment was nephrectomy without radiotherapy. The receptor source for this set is a woman older than 75 with renal cell carcinoma.

This clone has a single count. This chain uses TRBV20-1 with TRBJ2-1; no clear D. Trimming took off 1 base at V and 3 bases at J, with 1 base between the two ends. Germline V gives CDR1 DFQATT, CDR2 SNEGSKA (reference sequence). The CDR3 is 11 amino acids. The CDR3 spells CSARVYNEQFF. The CDR3 DNA reads as TGCAGTGCTAGAGTCTACAATGAGCAGTTCTTC.

The chain combines TRBV6-5 with TRBJ1-4, with no clear D. The CDR3 sequence is 15 residues long. V lost 2 bases and J lost 6, with 13 bases in between. Germline V CDR1 and CDR2: MNHEY, SVGAGI. In nucleotides, the CDR3 is TGTGCCAGCAGTTACATGGGTCCTGCGGATGAAAAACTGTTTTTT. Protein product: CASSYMGPADEKLFF.

The J gene is TRBJ1-2, the V gene TRBV5-4; D not resolved. Trimming shortened V by 3 bases and J by 3 bases, and 9 bases separated the two germline ends. The CDR3 covers 13 residues. Per germline, CDR1 SGHNT and CDR2 YYREEE (reference sequence). CDR3 nucleotides: TGTGCCAGCAGCTCGAGGAGCCACTATGGCTACACCTTC. This sequence encodes CASSSRSHYGYTF. The complete variable domain, with remaining parts taken from reference TRBV5-4 and TRBJ1-2, reads ETGVTQSPTHLIKTRGQQVTLRCSSQSGHNTVSWYQQALGQGPQFIFQYYREEENGRGNFPPRFSGLQFPNYSSELNVNALELDDSALYLCASSSRSHYGYTFGSGTRLTVV.

This chain links TRBV7-9 with TRBJ1-1, with D unresolved. Trimming shortened V by 0 bases and J by 3 bases, and 8 bases separated the two germline ends. The CDR3 runs to 14 residues. CDR1 is SEHNR and CDR2 is FQNEAQ in the germline V gene (reference sequence). The CDR3 DNA sequence: TGTGCCAGCAGCTTAGCGGGTTTATACACTGAAGCTTTCTTT. This translates into CASSLAGLYTEAFF.

The V call is TRBV19, the J call TRBJ2-5; D perhaps matches TRBD1 (5 bases). CDR3 length: 13 amino acids. V lost 3 bases and J 4 bases, leaving 9 bases between the germline ends. Per the germline V gene, CDR1 is LNHDA and CDR2 is SQIVND (reference sequence). CDR3 in DNA: TGTGCCAGTAGTATGTGGGGCTCAGAGACCCAGTACTTC. Protein product: CASSMWGSETQYF.

V gene TRBV11-2 combines with J gene TRBJ1-5; a weak D match, TRBD1 (6 bases). Germline CDR1 reads SGHAT; CDR2 reads FQNNGV. V dropped 5 bases and J dropped 5 bases, with 10 bases sitting between them. This CDR3 has 13 residues. The CDR3 loop reads CASSEGGYQPQHF. The CDR3 coding sequence is TGTGCCAGCAGCGAGGGGGGCTATCAGCCCCAGCATTTT.

This CDR3 is CASSPQGSPEAFF. The DNA of the CDR3 is TGTGCCAGCAGCCCCCAAGGGAGTCCTGAAGCTTTCTTT. V usage is TRBV11-2 and J usage is TRBJ1-1; D call uncertain. There are 13 residues in the CDR3. V lost 5 bases and J 6 bases, leaving 13 bases between the germline ends. The germline gives CDR1 SGHAT, CDR2 FQNNGV.

The rearrangement links TRBV11-2 to TRBJ2-7; 7 bases match TRBD2. The trim removed 3 bases at V and 3 bases at J, leaving 2 bases unmatched. The CDR3 contains 13 residues. Germline CDR1 reads SGHAT; CDR2 reads FQNNGV. The CDR3 region is CASSFGGDYEQYF. In DNA, the CDR3 is TGTGCCAGCAGCTTTGGGGGGGACTACGAGCAGTACTTC.

V gene TRBV6-4 combines with J gene TRBJ1-1, with unresolved D. V was cut by 3 bases and J by 4 bases, with 9 bases left in between. Germline CDR1 MRHNA, CDR2 SNTAGT. This CDR3 has 13 residues. Here the CDR3 reads CASSEEEGTEAFF. The CDR3 nucleotides are TGTGCCAGCAGTGAAGAGGAGGGCACTGAAGCTTTCTTT.

The chain couples TRBV25-1 to TRBJ1-1; tentatively, D is TRBD1 (5 bases). This CDR3 is built from 15 residues. Germline V lookup: CDR1 MGHDK, CDR2 SYGVNS. Trimming took 3 bases from V and 5 from J, leaving 16 bases between them. In DNA form, the CDR3 reads TGTGCCAGCAGTGATCCTAAATTTGGGGGGACTGAAGCTTTCTTT. Its translation is CASSDPKFGGTEAFF.

The chain recombines TRBV29-1 with TRBJ2-1; no clear D. The CDR3 spans 15 residues. Trimming removed 7 bases from V and 2 bases from J, with 18 bases in between. Germline V gene data show CDR1 as SQVTM and CDR2 as ANQGSEA. The CDR3 DNA sequence: TGCAGCGCAAACCGCGAAGGGCGGCCCTACAATGAGCAGTTCTTC. Encoded protein: CSANREGRPYNEQFF.

This clone was seen a handful of times. The chain recombines TRBV2 with TRBJ2-7; no definite D call. Germline lookup yields CDR1 SNHLY and CDR2 FYNNEI. CDR3 length: 11 amino acids. V was shortened by 0 bases and J by 5 bases, with 2 bases between the two germline ends. The CDR3 loop reads CASSEADEQYV. The CDR3 region has the DNA TGTGCCAGCAGTGAAGCGGACGAGCAGTACGTC.

This clone was observed a single time. The J gene is TRBJ1-1, the V gene TRBV11-1; no clear D. This CDR3 comprises 13 residues. Trimming removed 5 bases at V and 0 bases at J, with 7 bases between. Germline-derived CDR1 and CDR2 are SGHAT and FQDESV (reference sequence). CDR3 sequence reads: CASSSGLNTEAFF. The CDR3 DNA sequence: TGTGCCAGCAGCAGCGGGTTGAACACTGAAGCTTTCTTT.

This clone has just a few counts. This chain connects TRBV28 to TRBJ2-7; D might be TRBD1 (5 bases). V lost 2 bases to trimming and J lost 6 bases, with 11 bases between them. CDR3 size: 13 residues. CDR1 and CDR2 (germline): MDHEN, SYDVKM. The CDR3 sequence is CASSLAQVAEQYV. The DNA for the CDR3 is TGTGCCAGCAGTTTAGCACAGGTGGCCGAGCAGTACGTC.

This clone was observed a single time. The chain recombines TRBV5-1 with TRBJ2-3; a possible D gene is TRBD2 (5 bases). Germline CDR1 and CDR2: SGHRS and YFSETQ. CDR3 length: 14 residues. V gave up 4 bases and J gave up 2 bases, with 11 bases separating them. The CDR3 sequence: CASSPSDYTDTQYF. DNA for the CDR3: TGCGCCAGCAGCCCCTCCGACTACACAGATACGCAGTATTTT.